This T cell receptor beta chain was obtained from a study of T cells after yellow fever vaccination. This clonotype was counted at least ten times. The antigen remains undetermined. The authors made TCR cDNA by 5'RACE template switching, adding a universal primer site and UMIs. TCRdb reprocessed the 5' RACE reads with MiXCR, giving one entry per CDR3 protein. The table includes tens of thousands of distinct CDR3 sequences, around 7% detected once. Study observations and caveats: Clonotypes found in both CD4 and CD8 compartments made up a small share. Though weaker, the secondary response peaked faster, on day 5 versus 15.

The TCR was taken from a man aged 25-45 years who received the YFV17D yellow fever vaccine. Sequencing was performed on CD8+ T cells sorted from PBMCs, taken on the day of the yellow fever booster vaccination.

CDR3 DNA: TGCAGTGCTCTACCCGCGCAGGACTCCTACGAGCAGTACTTC. The encoded protein is CSALPAQDSYEQYF. The chain uses TRBV20-1 and TRBJ2-7; D is ambiguous. The CDR3 length is 14 residues. CDR1 and CDR2 (germline): DFQATT, SNEGSKA (reference sequence). The germline V and J ends were trimmed by 5 bases and 0 bases, with 14 bases remaining between them.